This TCR beta chain was observed in a study of cytotoxic CD8 clonotypes in ibrutinib-treated CLL. Trimming removed 0 bases from V and 7 bases from J, with 15 bases in between. CDR1 MGHRA and CDR2 YSYEKL come from the germline V gene. CDR3 length: 15 residues. The planned depth of sequencing spanned 1 in 200,000 to 1 in 1 million T cells. Profiling relied on immunoSEQ multiplex PCR, and the TCRdb table lists in-frame clones only, not all of them. The data show 95,000 to 100,000 clones, around 73% seen once. For TCR beta libraries, about 2 micrograms of genomic DNA were obtained from cryopreserved PBMCs. Study-wide results and limits: Patients had baseline clonality above age-matched healthy donors, and this clonality moved with circulating CD8+ T-cell counts.

This clone was found a few times. The antigen is unknown. Sequencing used PBMCs, obtained after 12 months of ibrutinib treatment. This chain uses TRBV4-1 with TRBJ1-2, with D perhaps matching TRBD1 (6 bases). The sequence derives from a human donor with chronic lymphocytic leukemia. CDR3 nucleotide sequence: TGCGCCAGCAGCCAAGAGGGGGGACATAAGGGTGGCTACACCTTC. The encoded protein is CASSQEGGHKGGYTF.